A single T cell receptor (beta chain) is shown here with its context. Trimming pared 0 bases from V and 1 base from J, leaving 3 bases between. Germline V lookup: CDR1 ENHRY, CDR2 SYGVKD. The CDR3 totals 13 residues. The source of the sample is a study of identical twins. A single record per CDR3 protein comes from TCRdb applying MiXCR to the 5' RACE reads. This table holds 400,000 to 500,000 distinct CDR3 sequences, around a sixth found once. This TCR derives from a man aged 45 to 65 in good health. Sequenced: naive T cells sorted from blood. The chain recombines TRBV10-3 with TRBJ1-1; D is ambiguous. The CDR3 reads CAISESWNTEAFF. CDR3 DNA sequence: TGTGCCATCAGTGAGTCTTGGAACACTGAAGCTTTCTTT.